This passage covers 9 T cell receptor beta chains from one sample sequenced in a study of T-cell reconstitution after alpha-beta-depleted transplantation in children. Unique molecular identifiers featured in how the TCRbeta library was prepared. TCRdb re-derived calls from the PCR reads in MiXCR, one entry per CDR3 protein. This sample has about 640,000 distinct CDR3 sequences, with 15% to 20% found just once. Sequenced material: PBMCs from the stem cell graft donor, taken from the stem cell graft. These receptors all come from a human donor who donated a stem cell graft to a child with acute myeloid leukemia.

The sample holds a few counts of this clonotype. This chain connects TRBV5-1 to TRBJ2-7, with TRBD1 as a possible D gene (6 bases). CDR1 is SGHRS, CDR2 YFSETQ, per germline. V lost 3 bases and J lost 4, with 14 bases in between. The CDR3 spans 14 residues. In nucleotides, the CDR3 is TGCGCCAGCAGCTCCCCAGGGGCTCGATACGAGCAGTACTTC. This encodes CASSSPGARYEQYF.

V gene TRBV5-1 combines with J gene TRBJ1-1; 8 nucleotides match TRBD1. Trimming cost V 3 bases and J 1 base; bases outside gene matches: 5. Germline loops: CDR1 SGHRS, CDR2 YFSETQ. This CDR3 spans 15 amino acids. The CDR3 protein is CASSWGTGPNTEAFF. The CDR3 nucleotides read TGCGCCAGCAGCTGGGGGACAGGCCCGAACACTGAAGCTTTCTTT. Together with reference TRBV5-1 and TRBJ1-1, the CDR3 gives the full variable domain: KAGVTQTPRYLIKTRGQQVTLSCSPISGHRSVSWYQQTPGQGLQFLFEYFSETQRNKGNFPGRFSGRQFSNSRSEMNVSTLELGDSALYLCASSWGTGPNTEAFFGQGTRLTVV.

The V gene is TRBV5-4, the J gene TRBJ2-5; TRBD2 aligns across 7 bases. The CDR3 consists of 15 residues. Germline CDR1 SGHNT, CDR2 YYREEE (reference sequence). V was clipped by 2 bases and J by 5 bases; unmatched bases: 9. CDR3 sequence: CASSFKAGILETQYF. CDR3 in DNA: TGTGCCAGCAGCTTTAAAGCGGGGATTCTGGAGACCCAGTACTTC.

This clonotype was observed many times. In DNA, the CDR3 is TGCGCCAGCAGCTTGGGACTAGCTGTGGGTGAGCAGTTCTTC. This translates into CASSLGLAVGEQFF. The chain uses TRBV5-1 and TRBJ2-1, with 7 bases matching TRBD2. Germline loops: CDR1 SGHRS, CDR2 YFSETQ. This CDR3 comprises 14 residues. With 0 bases clipped from V and 9 bases from J, the junction kept 6 bases outside the gene matches.

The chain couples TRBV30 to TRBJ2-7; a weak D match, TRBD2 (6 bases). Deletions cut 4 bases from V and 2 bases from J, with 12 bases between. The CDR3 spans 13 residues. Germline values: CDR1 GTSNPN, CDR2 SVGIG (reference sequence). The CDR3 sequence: CAWTEGGAYEQYF. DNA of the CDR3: TGTGCCTGGACTGAGGGCGGGGCCTACGAGCAGTACTTC.

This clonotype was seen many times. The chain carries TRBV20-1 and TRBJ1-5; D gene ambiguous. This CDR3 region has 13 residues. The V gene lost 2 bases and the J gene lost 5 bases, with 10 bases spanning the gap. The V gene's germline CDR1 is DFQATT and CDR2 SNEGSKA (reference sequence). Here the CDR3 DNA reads TGCAGTGCTAGATCTGAGGTTGATCAGCCCCAGCATTTT. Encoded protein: CSARSEVDQPQHF.

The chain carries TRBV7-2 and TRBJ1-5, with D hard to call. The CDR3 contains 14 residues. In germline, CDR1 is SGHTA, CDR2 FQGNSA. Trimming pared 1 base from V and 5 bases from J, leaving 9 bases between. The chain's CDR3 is CASSLGLQHQPQHF. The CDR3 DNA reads TGTGCCAGCAGCTTAGGGCTGCAGCATCAGCCCCAGCATTTT. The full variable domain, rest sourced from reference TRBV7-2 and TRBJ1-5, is GAGVSQSPSNKVTEKGKDVELRCDPISGHTALYWYRQSLGQGLEFLIYFQGNSAPDKSGLPSDRFSAERTGGSVSTLTIQRTQQEDSAVYLCASSLGLQHQPQHFGDGTRLSIL.

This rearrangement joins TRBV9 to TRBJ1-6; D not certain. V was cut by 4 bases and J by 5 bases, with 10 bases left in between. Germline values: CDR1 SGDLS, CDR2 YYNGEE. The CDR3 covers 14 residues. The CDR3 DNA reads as TGTGCCAGCAGCTTTAGGCCCGATAATTCACCCCTCCACTTT. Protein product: CASSFRPDNSPLHF.

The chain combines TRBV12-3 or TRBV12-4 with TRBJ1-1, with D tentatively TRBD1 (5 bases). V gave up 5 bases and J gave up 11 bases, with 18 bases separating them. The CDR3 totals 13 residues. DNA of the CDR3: TGTGCCAGCAGTCCCCTTTCCCGAGGGGAGGCTTTCTTT. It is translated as CASSPLSRGEAFF.